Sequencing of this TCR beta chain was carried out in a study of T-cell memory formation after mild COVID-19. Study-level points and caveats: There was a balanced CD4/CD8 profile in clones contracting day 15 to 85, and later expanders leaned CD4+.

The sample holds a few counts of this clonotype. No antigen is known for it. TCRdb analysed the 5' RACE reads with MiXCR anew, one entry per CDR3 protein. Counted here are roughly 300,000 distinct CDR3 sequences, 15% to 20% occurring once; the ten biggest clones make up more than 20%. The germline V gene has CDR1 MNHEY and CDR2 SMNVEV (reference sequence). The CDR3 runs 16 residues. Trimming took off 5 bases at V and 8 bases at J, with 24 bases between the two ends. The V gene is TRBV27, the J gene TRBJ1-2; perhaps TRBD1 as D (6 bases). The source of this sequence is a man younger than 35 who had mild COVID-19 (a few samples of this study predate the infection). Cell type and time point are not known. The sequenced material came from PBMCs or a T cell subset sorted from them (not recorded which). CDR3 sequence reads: CASSARRGWSFDGYTF. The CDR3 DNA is TGTGCCAGCAGTGCCCGCAGGGGTTGGAGCTTTGACGGCTACACCTTC.